The text below deals with one TCR beta chain. The antigen is not known. During colonoscopy, one to two rectal pinch biopsies were collected. The method was immunoSEQ multiplex PCR; TCRdb's version includes in-frame clones alone and lacks a portion of them. The sample contains about 35,000 clones, approximately 78% of which appear only once. V was pared by 2 bases and J by 7 bases, with 12 bases between. Germline CDR1 reads SEHNR; CDR2 reads FQNEAQ (reference sequence). CDR3 length: 13 residues. This sample is part of a study of pediatric ulcerative colitis. Points from the study as a whole: Two rectal clonotypes were found only in ulcerative colitis patients, all of them.

This receptor was obtained from a boy younger than 18 with mild ulcerative colitis. Sequencing used gut tissue. The chain is built from TRBV7-9 and TRBJ2-7, with D possibly being TRBD2 (5 bases). The CDR3 nucleotides are TGTGCCAGCAGCTTAACCACTTCGGGGGAGCAGTACTTC. This encodes CASSLTTSGEQYF.